This T cell receptor (beta chain) was retrieved from a study of blood T cell repertoires in COVID-19 (dated by TCRdb to the early 2020s). About the study as a whole: Collaborator samples came from the United States, Italy and Spain and covered acute and convalescent phases of COVID-19. Deeply sampled blood TCRbeta repertoires from subjects exposed to, actively infected with, or recovered from COVID-19 were included in the dataset. Samples came from the ongoing ImmuneRACE study (first 160 participants) plus 1,254 subjects from 6 global collaborators. Nearly every sample came with metadata listing a de-identified subject ID, COVID-19 status, age in years and sex. Where available, HLA class I and class II types were obtained from metadata supplied by the sample provider rather than from assay-based typing. A freely available public database, intended as a resource for researchers studying the immune response to SARS-CoV-2, is where the repertoires were released. The material from the prospective study consisted of cDNA or gDNA derived from T cells, B-cell-depleted T cells, or PBMCs.

Results and caveats for the whole study, not just this receptor: Clinical and demographic metadata were provided uncurated, with the amount varying by source and participant.

The immunoSEQ Assay, a bias-controlled multiplex PCR, was used to amplify TCRbeta CDR3 regions from genomic DNA. Per the authors' processing: Within the assay, amplification of reference gene primers was used to estimate how many nucleated cells each sample contained. To quantify the absolute abundance of each unique TCRbeta CDR3 rearrangement, sequence reads were collapsed and filtered. For each sample, productive Simpson clonality was calculated as the square root of Simpson's diversity index across productive rearrangements. This immuneACCESS table, as held by TCRdb, lists in-frame sequences with V and J called but not all clones. Of the missing ones, under half trace to an unresolved V gene in checked studies; the others have no known cause. From that table come the V and J calls and clone size; the DNA was used to work out D and trimming. This sample has roughly 60,000 clones in its table, and approximately 80% of those were observed once. The top ten constitute about 25% of the sample.

Clipping removes 2 bases from V and 2 bases from J, with 1 as the unmatched junction base count. From the cysteine up to the phenylalanine, the CDR3 has a length of 14 residues. Just the 42-base CDR3 DNA is kept, in frame starting at base 1. CDR1 and CDR2 are read off the germline V gene as SGHRS and YFSETQ. Collaborating institutions collected whole blood in K2EDTA tubes following their own protocols. Collaborator samples were shipped for TCRbeta analysis as frozen whole blood, isolated PBMCs, or DNA extracted from either sample type. This clone was found once. Its specific antigen is unknown. No base-level quality is on record; no much larger clone is a single base apart.

Rearrangement joined TRBV5-1 to TRBJ1-5, with 7 middle bases fitting TRBD1. Sequencing was carried out using peripheral blood. The source of this sequence is a human donor in a cohort sampled during active COVID-19. The base sequence is TGCGCCAGCAGCTTTACAGGGGGCAATCAGCCCCAGCATTTT. Its protein product is CASSFTGGNQPQHF. With the portions outside the CDR3 filled from the reference TRBV5-1 and TRBJ1-5 genes, the complete variable region becomes KAGVTQTPRYLIKTRGQQVTLSCSPISGHRSVSWYQQTPGQGLQFLFEYFSETQRNKGNFPGRFSGRQFSNSRSEMNVSTLELGDSALYLCASSFTGGNQPQHFGDGTRLSIL.